This T cell receptor beta chain was identified in a study of blood T cell repertoires in COVID-19. Study information: Both acute and convalescent COVID-19 samples were obtained from the United States, Italy and Spain. In each case, the material was cDNA or gDNA derived from T cells, B-cell-depleted T cells, or PBMCs.

In the source study's methods: Amplification of reference gene primers was used by the study to estimate nucleated cell counts. Libraries were prepared by immunoSEQ multiplex PCR; TCRdb keeps only in-frame clonotypes and omits some of them. V and J calls and clone size are as listed in that table; D and trimming were resolved from the DNA. This sample yields tens of thousands of clones, of which 75% to 90% are seen a single time; approximately 2.6% belongs to the top ten. This clone was detected only once. Germline trimming cut 4 bases from V and 4 bases from J; bases unmatched to any gene: 9. The germline CDR1 and CDR2 sequences are MRHNA and SNTAGT. This CDR3 has 15 residues.

V and J are TRBV6-4 and TRBJ1-1; TRBD1 aligns across 7 bases. Input material: peripheral blood. The sequence was collected from a man older than 75 with acute or convalescent COVID-19. The CDR3 bases are TGTGCCAGCAGTGCCACAGGGGTTGGGGGCACTGAAGCTTTCTTT. Protein product: CASSATGVGGTEAFF.